This entry is about one T cell receptor beta chain. This sample is part of a study of blood T cell repertoires in COVID-19. Repertoires were generated with immunoSEQ multiplex PCR, while TCRdb's copy carries only in-frame clones and drops some. The table has approximately 7,600 clones, over 75% seen once; the top ten hold about 9.8%. The CDR3 is 13 amino acids. The ends lost 4 bases at V and 6 bases at J; junction bases unmatched: 5. V and J are TRBV12-3 or TRBV12-4 and TRBJ1-2; the match to TRBD1 covers 7 bases. The sequenced sample was peripheral blood. The receptor comes from a human donor in a cohort sampled during active COVID-19. DNA for the CDR3: TGTGCCAGCAGTTCAAGGGGGCTAGATGGCTACACCTTC. Translating it yields CASSSRGLDGYTF.